These T cell receptor beta chains were read from a single sample in a study of hypomethylating agent response in myelodysplastic syndrome. Profiling relied on immunoSEQ multiplex PCR, and the TCRdb table lists in-frame clones only, not all of them. The sample consists of about 1,900 clones, about 89% of them appearing once. Sequencing used bone marrow, obtained before or after starting hypomethylating agent treatment for myelodysplastic syndrome (not recorded which). The receptors were gathered from a human donor with myelodysplastic syndrome. Each CDR3 is given with its conserved first and last residue. D genes are given only for firm matches.

d_call: TRBD2; v_call: TRBV7-9; j_call: TRBJ2-1; cdr3_nt: TGTGCCAGCAGCCCCCTGGCAGCGGGAGTGGGTGAGCAGTTCTTC; cdr3_aa: CASSPLAAGVGEQFF
d_call: NA; v_call: TRBV7-9; j_call: TRBJ1-1; cdr3_nt: TGTGCCAGCAGCTCGTTGCAGGGGTGGGGGAACTCTGAAGCTTTCTTT; cdr3_aa: CASSSLQGWGNSEAFF
d_call: NA; v_call: TRBV6-5; j_call: TRBJ1-2; cdr3_nt: TGTGCCAGCAGACGGACAGCATCCAACTATGGCTACACCTTC; cdr3_aa: CASRRTASNYGYTF
d_call: TRBD1; v_call: TRBV5-1; j_call: TRBJ1-1; cdr3_nt: TGCGCCAGCAGCGAAAAGGGGGCTACGAACACTGAAGCTTTCTTT; cdr3_aa: CASSEKGATNTEAFF
d_call: NA; v_call: TRBV5-1; j_call: TRBJ2-7; cdr3_nt: TGCGCCAGCAGCTTGGATCGGGGGTCCTACGAGCAGTACTTC; cdr3_aa: CASSLDRGSYEQYF
d_call: NA; v_call: TRBV28; j_call: TRBJ1-5; cdr3_nt: TGTGCCAGCAGTTTACAGACAGAGGGGTCAGGGCAGCCCCAGCATTTT; cdr3_aa: CASSLQTEGSGQPQHF
d_call: NA; v_call: TRBV6-6; j_call: TRBJ2-2; cdr3_nt: TGTGCCAGCAGTTATGGGGTGGGGGAGCTGTTTTTT; cdr3_aa: CASSYGVGELFF
d_call: NA; v_call: TRBV19; j_call: TRBJ2-2; cdr3_nt: TGTGCCAGTGCGGGTCGGGGTAACACCGGGGAGCTGTTTTTT; cdr3_aa: CASAGRGNTGELFF
d_call: TRBD2; v_call: TRBV5-1; j_call: TRBJ2-7; cdr3_nt: TGCGCCAGCAGCTCGGGACTAGCGGGAGAATCGGACGAGCAGTACTTC; cdr3_aa: CASSSGLAGESDEQYF
d_call: TRBD1; v_call: TRBV9; j_call: TRBJ2-7; cdr3_nt: TGTGCCGGGGGACAGCAGGGCTACGAGCAGTACTTC; cdr3_aa: CAGGQQGYEQYF